Listed below are T cell receptor beta chains from one sample, sequenced in a study of cytomegalovirus exposure and HLA in healthy donors. TCRdb keeps only in-frame clones here, not all; method: immunoSEQ multiplex PCR. This table has 90,000 to 150,000 clones, more than 65% appearing once. The sequenced material came from PBMCs. All receptors derive from a man between 35 and 55 years old in good health and CMV-seropositive. CDR3s include the opening cysteine and the closing phenylalanine or tryptophan. A D gene is named only where the DNA matches it firmly. Size is omitted from some rows. Given values are once, few, many or a class for expanded clones.

NA,NA,TRBJ1-5,TRBV5-6,CASSLGRIDQPQHF,TGTGCCAGCAGCTTGGGCAGGATTGATCAGCCCCAGCATTTT
NA,TRBD2,TRBJ2-1,TRBV9,CASSVVSGADEQFF,TGTGCCAGCAGCGTTGTTAGCGGGGCCGATGAGCAGTTCTTC
NA,TRBD2,TRBJ2-5,TRBV7-8,CASSLGTSGGETQYF,TGTGCCAGCAGCCTAGGGACTAGCGGGGGTGAGACCCAGTACTTC
few,TRBD2,TRBJ2-7,TRBV14,CASSLKMVAGARNEQYF,TGTGCCAGCAGCCTAAAGATGGTAGCGGGGGCCCGCAACGAGCAGTACTTC
once,NA,TRBJ1-1,TRBV18,CASSPFAAKNTEAFF,TGTGCCAGCTCACCATTTGCGGCAAAGAACACTGAAGCTTTCTTT
few,NA,TRBJ2-2,TRBV2,CASSEGGPTTNTGELFF,TGTGCCAGCAGTGAAGGCGGCCCAACCACGAACACCGGGGAGCTGTTTTTT
NA,TRBD1,TRBJ2-7,TRBV7-9,CASSPSQGANEQYF,TGTGCCAGCAGCCCCAGCCAGGGGGCTAACGAGCAGTACTTC
NA,TRBD1,TRBJ1-1,TRBV6-5,CASSHPRGFAFF,TGTGCCAGCAGTCACCCCAGGGGGTTCGCTTTCTTT
NA,TRBD2,TRBJ2-3,TRBV6-5,CASTVGLATDTQYF,TGTGCCAGCACCGTAGGACTAGCCACAGATACGCAGTATTTT
NA,NA,TRBJ1-3,TRBV6-5,CASRLQTSGNTIYF,TGTGCCAGCAGATTACAGACGTCTGGAAACACCATATATTTT
few,NA,TRBJ2-5,TRBV18,CASSPDYREVGETQYF,TGTGCCAGCTCACCAGATTACAGGGAAGTTGGGGAGACCCAGTACTTC
few,NA,TRBJ2-4,TRBV6-5,CASSEGLAKNIQYF,TGCGCCAGCAGTGAGGGACTAGCCAAAAACATTCAGTACTTC
NA,NA,TRBJ2-1,TRBV28,CASSFWGVRFF,TGTGCCAGCAGTTTTTGGGGGGTCAGGTTCTTC
few,NA,TRBJ2-4,TRBV4-1,CASSQPLAKNIQYF,TGCGCCAGCAGCCAACCCCTGGCCAAAAACATTCAGTACTTC
NA,NA,TRBJ1-1,TRBV7-9,CASSWVQGNTEAFF,TGTGCCAGCAGCTGGGTGCAGGGCAACACTGAAGCTTTCTTT
few,NA,TRBJ2-5,TRBV23-1,CANVQEGQETQYF,TGCGCAAATGTCCAGGAGGGCCAAGAGACCCAGTACTTC
NA,TRBD1,TRBJ2-7,TRBV7-2,CASNHPKDRDEQYF,TGTGCCAGCAACCACCCCAAGGACAGGGACGAGCAGTACTTC